Listed below are T cell receptor beta chains from one sample, sequenced in a study of shared clonotypes between healthy human individuals. Sequencing used immunoSEQ multiplex PCR; TCRdb keeps in-frame clones, though not all of them. This table has about 690,000 clones, 90% appearing once. The sequenced material came from memory CD8+ T cells from PBMCs. Receptors were obtained from a man aged 18 to 29 in good health. Some clones in this sample may be carry-over from other donors' samples. Both conserved end residues are part of each CDR3. Fields, in order: clone size, V gene, J gene, D gene, CDR3 protein, CDR3 DNA. A D gene is named only where the DNA matches it firmly. The size entry is marked missing in some rows and otherwise reads once, few, many or a size class.

clone size: -; V gene: TRBV28; J gene: TRBJ2-3; D gene: TRBD2; CDR3 protein: CASSLSGSGGDTQYF; CDR3 DNA: TGTGCCAGCAGTTTGAGCGGGAGTGGGGGAGATACGCAGTATTTT
clone size: -; V gene: TRBV5-1; J gene: TRBJ2-2; D gene: -; CDR3 protein: CASSLVRSSTGELFF; CDR3 DNA: TGCGCCAGCAGCTTGGTACGTTCCAGCACCGGGGAGCTGTTTTTT
clone size: -; V gene: TRBV7-9; J gene: TRBJ1-1; D gene: TRBD1; CDR3 protein: CASSLEPGQAGWGPEAFF; CDR3 DNA: TGTGCCAGCAGCTTAGAACCAGGACAGGCTGGGTGGGGTCCTGAAGCTTTCTTT
clone size: -; V gene: TRBV28; J gene: TRBJ2-7; D gene: -; CDR3 protein: CASSSGQIYEQYF; CDR3 DNA: TGTGCCAGCAGTTCCGGACAGATCTACGAGCAGTACTTC
clone size: -; V gene: TRBV28; J gene: TRBJ2-5; D gene: -; CDR3 protein: CASSFGLETQYF; CDR3 DNA: TGTGCCAGCAGTTTCGGACTTGAGACCCAGTACTTC
clone size: -; V gene: TRBV27; J gene: TRBJ2-1; D gene: TRBD1; CDR3 protein: CASSSTGDEQFF; CDR3 DNA: TGTGCCAGCAGTTCAACAGGGGATGAGCAGTTCTTC
clone size: -; V gene: TRBV5-1; J gene: TRBJ2-2; D gene: -; CDR3 protein: CASSNTGELFF; CDR3 DNA: TGCGCCAGCAGCAACACCGGGGAGCTGTTTTTT
clone size: -; V gene: TRBV14; J gene: TRBJ2-7; D gene: TRBD1; CDR3 protein: CASSRDRGADEQYF; CDR3 DNA: TGTGCCAGCAGCCGAGACAGGGGGGCGGATGAGCAGTACTTC
clone size: -; V gene: TRBV7-6; J gene: TRBJ2-2; D gene: TRBD2; CDR3 protein: CASSTGLVTGELFF; CDR3 DNA: TGTGCCAGCAGCACGGGACTAGTTACCGGGGAGCTGTTTTTT
clone size: -; V gene: TRBV27; J gene: TRBJ2-7; D gene: -; CDR3 protein: CASSGIGYEQYF; CDR3 DNA: TGTGCCAGCAGTGGGATCGGTTACGAGCAGTACTTC
clone size: -; V gene: TRBV27; J gene: TRBJ2-5; D gene: TRBD2; CDR3 protein: CASTRGTSGKETQYF; CDR3 DNA: TGTGCCAGCACCCGCGGGACTAGCGGGAAAGAGACCCAGTACTTC
clone size: -; V gene: TRBV19; J gene: TRBJ2-3; D gene: -; CDR3 protein: CASSSRGPRDTQYF; CDR3 DNA: TGTGCCAGTAGTTCCCGGGGCCCTAGGGATACGCAGTATTTT
clone size: once; V gene: TRBV6-5; J gene: TRBJ2-7; D gene: -; CDR3 protein: CASSYSHGYYEQYF; CDR3 DNA: TGTGCCAGCAGTTACTCCCACGGATACTACGAGCAGTACTTC
clone size: -; V gene: TRBV9; J gene: TRBJ2-1; D gene: -; CDR3 protein: CASSVVASPYNEQFF; CDR3 DNA: TGTGCCAGCAGCGTAGTAGCGAGCCCCTACAATGAGCAGTTCTTC
clone size: -; V gene: TRBV21-1; J gene: TRBJ2-7; D gene: -; CDR3 protein: CASSKGRWKTSGSSYEQYF; CDR3 DNA: TGTGCCAGCAGCAAAGGGAGATGGAAGACTAGCGGTAGCTCCTACGAGCAGTACTTC
clone size: -; V gene: TRBV5-6; J gene: TRBJ2-5; D gene: TRBD1; CDR3 protein: CASSLGGQGASQETQYF; CDR3 DNA: TGTGCCAGCAGCTTGGGGGGACAGGGGGCGTCCCAAGAGACCCAGTACTTC
clone size: once; V gene: TRBV28; J gene: TRBJ1-1; D gene: -; CDR3 protein: CASTLGGTEAFF; CDR3 DNA: TGTGCCAGCACTTTGGGGGGGACTGAAGCTTTCTTT
clone size: -; V gene: TRBV7-9; J gene: TRBJ2-1; D gene: -; CDR3 protein: CASSLVGSYEQFF; CDR3 DNA: TGTGCCAGCAGCTTAGTAGGTTCCTACGAGCAGTTCTTC
clone size: -; V gene: TRBV28; J gene: TRBJ2-7; D gene: TRBD2; CDR3 protein: CAGGLAGGYEQYF; CDR3 DNA: TGTGCCGGGGGACTAGCGGGAGGCTACGAGCAGTACTTC
clone size: -; V gene: TRBV27; J gene: TRBJ1-4; D gene: -; CDR3 protein: CASSLKYREFNEKLFF; CDR3 DNA: TGTGCCAGCAGTCTTAAATACCGGGAGTTCAATGAAAAACTGTTTTTT
clone size: once; V gene: TRBV29-1; J gene: TRBJ2-3; D gene: TRBD1; CDR3 protein: CSGLGTGGATDTQYF; CDR3 DNA: TGCAGCGGTTTGGGGACAGGGGGCGCGACAGATACGCAGTATTTT
clone size: -; V gene: TRBV5-4; J gene: TRBJ1-2; D gene: TRBD1; CDR3 protein: CASSLGQGPSRGYTF; CDR3 DNA: TGTGCCAGCAGCTTAGGACAGGGACCATCAAGAGGCTACACCTTC
clone size: -; V gene: TRBV28; J gene: TRBJ2-2; D gene: -; CDR3 protein: CASSLFWQGDTGELFF; CDR3 DNA: TGTGCCAGCAGTTTATTTTGGCAGGGTGACACCGGGGAGCTGTTTTTT
clone size: -; V gene: TRBV29-1; J gene: TRBJ2-1; D gene: -; CDR3 protein: CSVCDRFQMSNEQFF; CDR3 DNA: TGCAGCGTGTGCGACAGGTTCCAAATGTCCAATGAGCAGTTCTTC